This T cell receptor beta chain emerged from a study of CD8 T cells in Susac syndrome. General study findings and limits: That the number of individuals in its TCR sequencing and HLA analysis was relatively small was acknowledged by the study.

A word on this clonotype: The antigen is unknown.

Random hexamers were used to reverse transcribe an amount of about 0.45 to 1 ug RNA. A multiplex approach, immunoSEQ multiplex PCR, amplified TCR beta CDR3 across 54 Vbeta and 13 Jbeta. Via MiXCR, TCRdb re-called the immunoSEQ multiplex PCR reads, giving one row per CDR3 protein. The profile shows roughly 180,000 distinct CDR3 sequences, approximately 95% of them singletons. Sequencing of TCR beta was undertaken in CD8+ and CD4+ T cells derived from blood. TEMRA cells underwent FACS enrichment and CD8+ and CD4+ T cells underwent negative isolation. The TCR sequence derives from a human donor with multiple sclerosis. Sequencing was done on a sample of CD4+ T cells from PBMCs.

CDR3 residues: CASSSLQGKKVNTEAFF. The CDR3 coding sequence is TGTGCCAGCAGCTCGTTACAGGGGAAGAAGGTGAACACTGAAGCTTTCTTT. This chain links TRBV11-2 with TRBJ1-1; TRBD1 aligns across 7 bases. Germline values: CDR1 SGHAT, CDR2 FQNNGV. V gave up 4 bases and J gave up 0 bases; unmatched junction bases: 11. This CDR3 is built from 17 residues.